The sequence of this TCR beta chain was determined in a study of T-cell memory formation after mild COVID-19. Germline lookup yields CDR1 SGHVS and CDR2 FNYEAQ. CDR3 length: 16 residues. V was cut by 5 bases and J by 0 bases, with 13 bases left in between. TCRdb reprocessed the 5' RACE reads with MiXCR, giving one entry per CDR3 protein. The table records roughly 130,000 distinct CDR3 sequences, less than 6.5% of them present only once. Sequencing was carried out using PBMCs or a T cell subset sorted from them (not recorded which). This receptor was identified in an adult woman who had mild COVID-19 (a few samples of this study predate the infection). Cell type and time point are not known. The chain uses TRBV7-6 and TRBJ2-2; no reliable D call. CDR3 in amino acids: CASSPRGSANTGELFF. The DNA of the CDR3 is TGTGCCAGCAGCCCGAGAGGAAGCGCGAACACCGGGGAGCTGTTTTTT.